This T cell receptor beta chain is drawn from a study of response to subunit inactivated influenza vaccine. This CDR3 is 15 amino acids long. Germline V gives CDR1 LNHDA, CDR2 SQIVND (reference sequence). The V and J ends lost 6 bases and 8 bases respectively, with 19 bases between them. This clonotype appeared a few times. Its antigen remains unknown. In TCRdb, the RT-PCR reads were re-called with MiXCR into one record per CDR3 protein. The table has about 500,000 distinct CDR3 sequences, 16% seen once. Study results and caveats: That few new T cells are recruited by each seasonal influenza vaccination was the authors' suggestion.

This chain connects TRBV19 to TRBJ1-4, with D tentatively TRBD1 (6 bases). This clonotype was obtained from a man aged 50 to 69 who received an inactivated influenza vaccine. Sample: CD4+ T cells sorted from PBMCs, taken about 24 months after vaccination. The DNA of the CDR3 is TGTGCCAGTAGCCTGCGAGGTACAGGGCTCGAAAAACTGTTTTTT. It encodes CASSLRGTGLEKLFF.